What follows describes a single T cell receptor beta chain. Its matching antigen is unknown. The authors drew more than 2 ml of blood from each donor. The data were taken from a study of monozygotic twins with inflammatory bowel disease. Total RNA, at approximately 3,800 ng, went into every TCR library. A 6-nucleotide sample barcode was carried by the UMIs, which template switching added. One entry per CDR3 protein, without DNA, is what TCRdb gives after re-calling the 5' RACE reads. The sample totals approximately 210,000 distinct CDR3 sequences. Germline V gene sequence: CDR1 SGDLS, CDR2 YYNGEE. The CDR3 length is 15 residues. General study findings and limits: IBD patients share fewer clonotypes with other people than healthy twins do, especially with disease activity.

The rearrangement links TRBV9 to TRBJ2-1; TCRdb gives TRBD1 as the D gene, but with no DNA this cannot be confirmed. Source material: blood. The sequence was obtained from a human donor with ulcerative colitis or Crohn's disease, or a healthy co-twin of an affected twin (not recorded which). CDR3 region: CASSVGGGANNEQFF.